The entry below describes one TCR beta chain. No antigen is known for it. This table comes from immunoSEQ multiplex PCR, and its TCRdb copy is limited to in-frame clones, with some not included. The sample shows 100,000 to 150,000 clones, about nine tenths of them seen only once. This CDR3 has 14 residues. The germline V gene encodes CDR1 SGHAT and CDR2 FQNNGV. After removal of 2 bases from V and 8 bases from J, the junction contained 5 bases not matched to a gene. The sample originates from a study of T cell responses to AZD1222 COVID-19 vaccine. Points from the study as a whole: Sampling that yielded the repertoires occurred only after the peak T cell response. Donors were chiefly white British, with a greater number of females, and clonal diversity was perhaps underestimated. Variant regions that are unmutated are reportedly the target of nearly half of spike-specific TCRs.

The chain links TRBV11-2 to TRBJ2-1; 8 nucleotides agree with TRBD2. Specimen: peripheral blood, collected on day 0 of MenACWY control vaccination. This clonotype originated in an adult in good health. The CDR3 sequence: CASSLISGVYEQFF. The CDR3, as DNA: TGTGCCAGCAGCTTAATTAGCGGGGTGTATGAGCAGTTCTTC.